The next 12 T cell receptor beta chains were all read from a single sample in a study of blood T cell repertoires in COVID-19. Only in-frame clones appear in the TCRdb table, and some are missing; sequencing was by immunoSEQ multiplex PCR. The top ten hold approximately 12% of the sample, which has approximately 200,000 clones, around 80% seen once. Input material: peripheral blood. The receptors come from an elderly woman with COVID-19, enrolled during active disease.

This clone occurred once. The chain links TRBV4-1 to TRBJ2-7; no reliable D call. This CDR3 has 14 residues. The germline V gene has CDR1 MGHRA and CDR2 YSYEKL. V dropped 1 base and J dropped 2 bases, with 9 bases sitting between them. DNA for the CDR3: TGCGCCAGCAGCCAAGTCACTGGAGCCTACGAGCAGTACTTC. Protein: CASSQVTGAYEQYF.

The CDR3 loop is CASSYPGLAGEETQYF. For the CDR3, the DNA is TGTGCCAGCAGTTATCCGGGACTAGCGGGGGAAGAGACCCAGTACTTC. V and J are TRBV6-5 and TRBJ2-5; TRBD2 aligns across 14 bases. This CDR3 is 16 amino acids long. The J segment lost 3 bases and the V segment lost 3 bases, leaving 3 bases of the junction unmatched. The germline V gene encodes CDR1 MNHEY and CDR2 SVGAGI.

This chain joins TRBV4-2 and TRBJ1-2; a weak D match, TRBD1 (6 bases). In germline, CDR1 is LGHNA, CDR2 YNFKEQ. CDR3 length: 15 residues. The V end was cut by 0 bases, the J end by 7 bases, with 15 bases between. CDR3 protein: CASSQDSAGEFGYTF. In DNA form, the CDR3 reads TGTGCCAGCAGCCAAGATAGTGCAGGGGAGTTTGGCTACACCTTC.

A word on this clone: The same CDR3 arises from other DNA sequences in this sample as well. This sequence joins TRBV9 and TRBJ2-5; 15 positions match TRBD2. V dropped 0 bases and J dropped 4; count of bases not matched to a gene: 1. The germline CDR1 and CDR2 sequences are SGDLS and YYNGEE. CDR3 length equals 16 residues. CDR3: CASSVGTSGGAETQYF. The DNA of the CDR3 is TGTGCCAGCAGCGTAGGGACTAGCGGGGGGGCAGAGACCCAGTACTTC.

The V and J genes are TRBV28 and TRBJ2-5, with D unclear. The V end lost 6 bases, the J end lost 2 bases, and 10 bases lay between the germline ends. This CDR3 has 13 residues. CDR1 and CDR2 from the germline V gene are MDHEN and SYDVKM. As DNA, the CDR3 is TGTGCCAGCAGCACCTACAGACAAGAGACCCAGTACTTC. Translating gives CASSTYRQETQYF.

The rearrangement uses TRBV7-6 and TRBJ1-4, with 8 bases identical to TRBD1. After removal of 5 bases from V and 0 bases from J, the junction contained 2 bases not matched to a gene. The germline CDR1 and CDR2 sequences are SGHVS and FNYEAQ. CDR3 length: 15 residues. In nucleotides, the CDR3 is TGTGCCAGCAGCGGGGACAGGACAACTAATGAAAAACTGTTTTTT. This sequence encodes CASSGDRTTNEKLFF.

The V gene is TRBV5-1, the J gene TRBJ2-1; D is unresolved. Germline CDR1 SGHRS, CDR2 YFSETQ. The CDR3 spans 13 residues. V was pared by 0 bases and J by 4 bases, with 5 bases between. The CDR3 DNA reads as TGCGCCAGCAGCTTGGACAGATACAATGAGCAGTTCTTC. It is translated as CASSLDRYNEQFF.

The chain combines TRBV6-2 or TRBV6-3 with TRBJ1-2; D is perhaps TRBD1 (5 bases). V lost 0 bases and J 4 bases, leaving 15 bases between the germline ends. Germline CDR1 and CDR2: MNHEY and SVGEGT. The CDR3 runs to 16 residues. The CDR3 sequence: CASSYSIVEGFYGYTF. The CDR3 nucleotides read TGTGCCAGCAGTTACTCGATCGTGGAGGGGTTCTATGGCTACACCTTC.

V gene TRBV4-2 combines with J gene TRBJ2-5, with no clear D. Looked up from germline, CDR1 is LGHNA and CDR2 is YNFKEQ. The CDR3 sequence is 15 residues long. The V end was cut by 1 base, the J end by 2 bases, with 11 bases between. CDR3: CASSQVPALQETQYF. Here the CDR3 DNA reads TGTGCCAGCAGCCAAGTTCCCGCACTACAAGAGACCCAGTACTTC.

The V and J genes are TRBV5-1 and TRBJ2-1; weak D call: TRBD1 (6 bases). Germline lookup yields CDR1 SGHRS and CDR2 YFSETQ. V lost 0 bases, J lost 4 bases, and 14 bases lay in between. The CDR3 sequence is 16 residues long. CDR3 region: CASSLGVGDTYNEQFF. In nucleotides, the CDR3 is TGCGCCAGCAGCTTGGGAGTGGGGGACACATACAATGAGCAGTTCTTC.

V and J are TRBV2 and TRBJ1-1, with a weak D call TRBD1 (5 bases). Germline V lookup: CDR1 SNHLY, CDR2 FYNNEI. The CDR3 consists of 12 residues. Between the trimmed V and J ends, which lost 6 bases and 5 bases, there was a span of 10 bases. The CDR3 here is CASSQGETEAFF. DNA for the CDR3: TGTGCCAGCAGCCAGGGTGAGACTGAAGCTTTCTTT.

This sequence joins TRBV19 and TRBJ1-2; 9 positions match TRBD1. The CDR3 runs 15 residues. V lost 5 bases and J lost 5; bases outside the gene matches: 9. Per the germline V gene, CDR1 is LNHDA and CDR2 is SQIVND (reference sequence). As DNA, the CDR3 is TGTGCCAGTAGTGCTCCGGGACAGGGAGAGTATGGCTACACCTTC. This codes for CASSAPGQGEYGYTF.